The 14 T cell receptor beta chains presented below share a single source sample, sequenced in a study of T cell responses to AZD1222 COVID-19 vaccine. Assay used: immunoSEQ multiplex PCR; TCRdb lists only in-frame clones, some missing. The sample shows under 150,000 clones, 90% to 95% of them seen only once. This material consisted of peripheral blood, taken on day 0 of AZD1222 vaccination. The receptors here all came from an adult in good health.

The V and J genes are TRBV13 and TRBJ2-1; weak D call: TRBD2 (6 bases). CDR1 is PRHDT and CDR2 is FYEKMQ in the germline V gene (reference sequence). The length of the CDR3 is 17 residues. Trimming pared 5 bases from V and 3 bases from J, leaving 20 bases between. CDR3 nucleotides: TGTGCCAGCAGCCCAACTGCCTGGGCTAGCGACTACAATGAGCAGTTCTTC. This codes for CASSPTAWASDYNEQFF.

The CDR3 region has the DNA TGTGCCACCAGCAGAGACTACCGGGACAGCGGGGAGGGAAAACTGTTTTTT. It specifies CATSRDYRDSGEGKLFF. The chain combines TRBV15 with TRBJ1-4; 7 nucleotides align to TRBD1. The V segment lost 0 bases and the J segment 10 bases; nucleotides outside the gene matches: 14. Germline assignment: CDR1 LNHNV and CDR2 YYDKDF (reference sequence). This CDR3 comprises 17 residues.

J is TRBJ1-1 and V is TRBV5-1; 7 nucleotides line up with TRBD1. CDR1 is SGHRS, CDR2 YFSETQ, per germline. The ends lost 2 bases at V and 7 bases at J; junction bases unmatched: 5. The CDR3 is 13 residues long. The CDR3 DNA sequence: TGCGCCAGCAGCTTTACAGGGGTTGTTGAAGCTTTCTTT. This encodes CASSFTGVVEAFF.

The chain carries TRBV6-4 and TRBJ1-3; D is unresolved. V was shortened by 1 base and J by 1 base, with 11 bases between the two germline ends. CDR3 length equals 16 residues. Germline V gene sequence: CDR1 MRHNA, CDR2 SNTAGT. The CDR3 region has the DNA TGTGCCAGCAGTGACTTTGGGTTGGTATCTGGAAACACCATATATTTT. It codes for CASSDFGLVSGNTIYF.

The V gene is TRBV7-9, the J gene TRBJ1-6; 8 nucleotides line up with TRBD1. The CDR3 consists of 17 residues. Germline lookup yields CDR1 SEHNR and CDR2 FQNEAQ (reference sequence). The V segment lost 2 bases and the J segment 7 bases; nucleotides outside the gene matches: 10. This chain's CDR3 is CASSLNFAGGTNSPLHF. The CDR3 nucleotides are TGTGCCAGCAGCTTAAACTTTGCAGGGGGCACGAATTCACCCCTCCACTTT.

This chain uses TRBV4-1 with TRBJ1-6, with a weak D call TRBD1 (6 bases). This CDR3 comprises 16 residues. Trimming shortened V by 3 bases and J by 6 bases, and 15 bases separated the two germline ends. Germline CDR1 and CDR2: MGHRA and YSYEKL. CDR3 sequence: CASSHGGGAGNSPLHF. CDR3 nucleotides: TGCGCCAGCAGCCATGGTGGGGGGGCAGGTAATTCACCCCTCCACTTT.

V usage is TRBV6-5 and J usage is TRBJ2-7; D uncertain. V lost 4 bases, J lost 0 bases, and 7 bases lay in between. CDR1 MNHEY and CDR2 SVGAGI come from the germline V gene. This CDR3 comprises 13 residues. The CDR3 DNA reads as TGTGCCAGCAGTTCTTATGGCTCCTACGAGCAGTACTTC. Translation: CASSSYGSYEQYF.

In DNA form, the CDR3 reads TGTGCCAGCAGCTTGGGGACTAGTATAGTCTACGAGCAGTACTTC. Translating it yields CASSLGTSIVYEQYF. The chain recombines TRBV7-9 with TRBJ2-7; TRBD2 aligns across 8 bases. Germline assignment: CDR1 SEHNR and CDR2 FQNEAQ (reference sequence). This CDR3 comprises 15 residues. V shed 3 bases, J shed 3 bases, and the junction held 7 bases outside the gene matches.

The V and J genes are TRBV7-9 and TRBJ2-7, with 11 bases fitting TRBD2. Trimming removed 5 bases from V and 2 bases from J; junction bases left unmatched: 2. The CDR3 has 14 amino acids. Germline loops: CDR1 SEHNR, CDR2 FQNEAQ (reference sequence). This CDR3 is CASSGTSGPYEQYF. CDR3 nucleotides: TGTGCCAGCAGCGGGACTAGCGGACCCTACGAGCAGTACTTC.

A single count supports this clone. This chain connects TRBV5-4 to TRBJ2-7, with 7 positions matching TRBD1. Germline CDR1 is SGHNT and CDR2 is YYREEE (reference sequence). After removal of 4 bases from V and 4 bases from J, the junction contained 8 bases not matched to a gene. This CDR3 has 14 amino acids. The CDR3 spells CASSPGTELYEQYF. The DNA for the CDR3 is TGTGCCAGCAGCCCCGGGACAGAGCTTTACGAGCAGTACTTC.

V usage is TRBV6-2 or TRBV6-3 and J usage is TRBJ1-1, with a tentative D call TRBD1 (6 bases). CDR1 is MNHEY and CDR2 is SVGEGT in the germline V gene. The CDR3 contains 12 residues. The V end lost 5 bases, the J end lost 6 bases, and 10 bases lay between the germline ends. The CDR3 loop is CASSNTGPEAFF. The CDR3, as DNA: TGTGCCAGCAGTAATACAGGGCCTGAAGCTTTCTTT.

This chain uses TRBV4-2 with TRBJ2-1; 10 bases agree with TRBD2. The V segment lost 4 bases and the J segment 6 bases; nucleotides outside the gene matches: 9. Per germline, CDR1 LGHNA and CDR2 YNFKEQ. The CDR3 is 16 residues long. The CDR3 region is CASSRELAGILNEQFF. The CDR3 nucleotides read TGTGCCAGCAGCCGGGAACTAGCGGGGATTCTCAATGAGCAGTTCTTC.

The rearrangement joins TRBV2 to TRBJ1-1; TRBD1 agrees at 9 bases. The CDR3 runs to 14 residues. Germline trimming cut 6 bases from V and 4 bases from J; bases unmatched to any gene: 6. Germline V gives CDR1 SNHLY, CDR2 FYNNEI. This CDR3 reads CASSGTGSRTEAFF. The CDR3 region has the DNA TGTGCCAGCAGCGGGACAGGGTCGCGCACTGAAGCTTTCTTT. The full variable domain, its missing parts supplied by reference TRBV2 and TRBJ1-1, is EPEVTQTPSHQVTQMGQEVILRCVPISNHLYFYWYRQILGQKVEFLVSFYNNEISEKSEIFDDQFSVERPDGSNFTLKIRSTKLEDSAMYFCASSGTGSRTEAFFGQGTRLTVV.

The genes are TRBV7-6 and TRBJ1-1; D is unclear. The V gene's germline CDR1 is SGHVS and CDR2 FNYEAQ. This CDR3 spans 14 amino acids. V gave up 5 bases and J gave up 2 bases, with 12 bases separating them. The CDR3 DNA reads as TGTGCCAGCAGCCTAGAAGAATCAAACACTGAAGCTTTCTTT. This gives the protein CASSLEESNTEAFF. The complete variable domain, with remaining parts taken from reference TRBV7-6 and TRBJ1-1, reads GAGVSQSPRYKVTKRGQDVALRCDPISGHVSLYWYRQALGQGPEFLTYFNYEAQQDKSGLPNDRFSAERPEGSISTLTIQRTEQRDSAMYRCASSLEESNTEAFFGQGTRLTVV.